This paragraph reports one T cell receptor beta chain. Researchers ran the PCR with 60 Vbeta and 13 Jbeta primers. Libraries were prepared by immunoSEQ multiplex PCR; TCRdb keeps only in-frame clonotypes and omits some of them. This sample has more than 130,000 clones, with just under 85% found just once. The sample is drawn from a study of cytomegalovirus exposure and HLA in healthy donors. The germline CDR1 and CDR2 sequences are SNHLY and FYNNEI. CDR3 length equals 15 residues. Germline trimming cut 6 bases from V and 9 bases from J; bases unmatched to any gene: 8. Sequencing was done on a sample of PBMCs. The TCR comes from a man aged 35-49 years in good health and CMV-seropositive. The chain uses TRBV2 and TRBJ1-6; 10 bases are a match to TRBD1. CDR3 loop: CASREPGQGISPLHF. The CDR3 nucleotides read TGTGCCAGCAGGGAACCGGGACAGGGGATTTCACCCCTCCACTTT.